Below are 27 T cell receptor beta chains sequenced from a single sample in a study of T-cell memory formation after mild COVID-19. TCRdb re-derived calls from the 5' RACE reads in MiXCR, one entry per CDR3 protein. The sample consists of hundreds of thousands of distinct CDR3 sequences, about 20% of them appearing once. The source material was PBMCs or a T cell subset sorted from them (not recorded which). Every receptor here comes from an adult woman who had mild COVID-19 (a few samples of this study predate the infection). Cell type and time point are not known.

The chain recombines TRBV6-5 with TRBJ2-1; TRBD1 matches 7 bases. The germline CDR1 and CDR2 sequences are MNHEY and SVGAGI. This CDR3 has 14 residues. J was trimmed by 5 bases and V by 2 bases; bases with no gene match: 3. The CDR3, as DNA: TGTGCCAGCAGTTACCGACAGGGCCACAATGAGCAGTTCTTC. This sequence encodes CASSYRQGHNEQFF.

In its sample, this clonotype was seen a few times. V and J are TRBV7-6 and TRBJ2-7; tentative D call: TRBD1 (5 bases). In germline, CDR1 is SGHVS, CDR2 FNYEAQ. Trimming left V 5 bases short and J 4 bases short, with 15 bases between. The CDR3 extends over 14 amino acids. CDR3 nucleotide sequence: TGTGCCAGCAGCCGCAACCCCGGACAATACGAGCAGTACTTC. This translates into CASSRNPGQYEQYF.

This chain uses TRBV4-3 with TRBJ2-1; tentatively, D is TRBD2 (6 bases). V lost 8 bases and J 8 bases, leaving 19 bases between the germline ends. Germline V gives CDR1 LGHNA, CDR2 YSLEER. The CDR3 runs 14 residues. The CDR3 reads CASAPGLLMDEQFF. The CDR3 DNA reads TGCGCCAGCGCCCCGGGACTCTTGATGGATGAGCAGTTCTTC.

V is TRBV3-1 and J is TRBJ2-5; tentatively, D is TRBD1 (5 bases). Per germline, CDR1 LGHDT and CDR2 YNNKEL (reference sequence). CDR3 length equals 15 residues. The V and J ends lost 3 bases and 5 bases respectively, with 16 bases between them. CDR3 bases: TGTGCCAGCAGCCAGGGTTGGGGCGTTTCCGAGACCCAGTACTTC. This encodes CASSQGWGVSETQYF.

In its sample, this clonotype was seen many times. The rearrangement links TRBV29-1 to TRBJ2-1; D may correspond to TRBD1 or TRBD2 (5 bases each). CDR3 length equals 14 residues. Trimming removed 7 bases from V and 10 bases from J, with 23 bases in between. Germline assignment: CDR1 SQVTM and CDR2 ANQGSEA. CDR3 sequence: CSARDQAARGEQFF. In nucleotides, the CDR3 is TGCAGCGCCCGGGACCAAGCGGCCCGAGGGGAGCAGTTCTTC.

This clonotype has only one observation. The chain combines TRBV7-8 with TRBJ2-1, with 11 bases that match TRBD2. Germline V CDR1 and CDR2: SGHVS, FQNEAQ. The junction had 14 bases not matched to a gene; V was cut back by 4 bases and J by 9 bases. This CDR3 is built from 17 residues. The CDR3 DNA sequence: TGTGCCAGCAGCTCCTCCTTCTCCGGGACTAGCGGTGGTGAGCAGTTCTTC. It yields the protein CASSSSFSGTSGGEQFF.

This sequence joins TRBV5-8 and TRBJ2-3; 8 positions agree with TRBD2. The CDR3 runs to 15 residues. Looked up from germline, CDR1 is SGHTS and CDR2 is YDEGEE. V lost 0 bases, J lost 4 bases, and 4 bases stayed unmatched. This CDR3 reads CASSLGGLASDTQYF. DNA of the CDR3: TGTGCCAGCAGCTTGGGTGGACTAGCATCAGATACGCAGTATTTT.

The rearrangement uses TRBV20-1 and TRBJ2-2; the D is unclear. The CDR3 consists of 15 residues. Trimming pared 1 base from V and 2 bases from J, leaving 11 bases between. The germline V gene has CDR1 DFQATT and CDR2 SNEGSKA (reference sequence). Written as DNA, the CDR3 is TGCAGTGCTAGAGCCTGGGCAGCAAACACCGGGGAGCTGTTTTTT. Its protein product is CSARAWAANTGELFF.

The J gene is TRBJ2-1, the V gene TRBV24-1; D tentatively reads TRBD1 or TRBD2 (5 bases each). The V gene lost 7 bases and the J gene lost 6 bases, with 9 bases spanning the gap. The CDR3 spans 12 residues. The germline V gene encodes CDR1 KGHDR and CDR2 SFDVKD. For the CDR3, the DNA is TGTGCCACCAGCCACGGGACCAATGAGCAGTTCTTC. It translates to CATSHGTNEQFF.

The chain has TRBV20-1 and TRBJ1-1; D is perhaps TRBD1 (6 bases). Germline V gives CDR1 DFQATT, CDR2 SNEGSKA (reference sequence). This CDR3 spans 12 amino acids. CDR3 sequence (DNA): TGCAGAGGAGGACAGAGCCACACTGAAGCTTTCTTT. Amino acid sequence: CRGGQSHTEAFF.

The genes are TRBV11-3 and TRBJ2-4, with a tentative D call TRBD2 (6 bases). V was cut by 5 bases and J by 8 bases, with 13 bases left in between. The CDR3 covers 13 residues. Germline V lookup: CDR1 SGHNT, CDR2 YENEEA. CDR3 nucleotide sequence: TGTGCCAGCAGCCGCGACTGGGGGGACATTCAGTACTTC. It codes for CASSRDWGDIQYF.

The rearrangement joins TRBV9 to TRBJ1-2; D is ambiguous. Trimming cost V 2 bases and J 0 bases, with 14 bases left between them. The CDR3 is 16 amino acids. Germline CDR1 is SGDLS and CDR2 is YYNGEE. CDR3 nucleotides: TGTGCCAGCAGCGTGTCTTACAGTAACCCTAACTATGGCTACACCTTC. Protein sequence: CASSVSYSNPNYGYTF.

This clonotype has only a few counts. This chain joins TRBV12-3 or TRBV12-4 and TRBJ1-2; weak D call: TRBD1 (5 bases). Trimming shortened V by 6 bases and J by 1 base, and 12 bases separated the two germline ends. The CDR3 is 14 residues long. The CDR3 region has the DNA TGTGCCAGCAGCATCCCGGGGGATAACTATGGCTACACCTTC. Its translation: CASSIPGDNYGYTF.

There are a few counts of this clonotype. V is TRBV5-5 and J is TRBJ2-3; 8 bases fit TRBD1. This CDR3 region has 15 residues. Germline CDR1 reads SGHKS; CDR2 reads YYEKEE (reference sequence). The V segment lost 6 bases and the J segment 2 bases; nucleotides outside the gene matches: 8. As DNA, the CDR3 is TGTGCCAGCATCCTGGACAGGGTATTCACAGATACGCAGTATTTT. It yields the protein CASILDRVFTDTQYF.

V gene TRBV5-1 combines with J gene TRBJ2-3, with 15 bases aligning to TRBD2. CDR1 SGHRS and CDR2 YFSETQ come from the germline V gene. This CDR3 is 18 amino acids long. V was clipped by 4 bases and J by 0 bases; unmatched bases: 6. Written as DNA, the CDR3 is TGCGCCAGCAGCCCGGGACTAGCGGGGGGTCCTAGCACAGATACGCAGTATTTT. Its protein product is CASSPGLAGGPSTDTQYF.

The chain combines TRBV20-1 with TRBJ1-1; D is unclear. The germline V gene encodes CDR1 DFQATT and CDR2 SNEGSKA (reference sequence). The CDR3 extends over 13 amino acids. V lost 3 bases and J 5 bases, leaving 13 bases between the germline ends. As DNA, the CDR3 is TGCAGTGCTAGTTCCCGAAGTGAGACTGAAGCTTTCTTT. Translation: CSASSRSETEAFF.

The chain has TRBV12-3 or TRBV12-4 and TRBJ2-1; no firm D call. This CDR3 contains 15 residues. V was shortened by 7 bases and J by 4 bases, with 17 bases between the two germline ends. CDR3 in DNA: TGTGCCAGCATCACCCGGCCGAGTCTATACAATGAGCAGTTCTTC. Protein: CASITRPSLYNEQFF.

The CDR3 here is CAWSVLGFGEQYF. DNA for the CDR3: TGTGCCTGGAGTGTGTTAGGGTTTGGGGAGCAGTACTTC. The chain uses TRBV30 and TRBJ2-7; D gene ambiguous. The V gene lost 0 bases and the J gene lost 7 bases, with 13 bases spanning the gap. Germline V gene lookup returns CDR1 GTSNPN and CDR2 SVGIG (reference sequence). CDR3 length: 13 residues.

V and J are TRBV5-1 and TRBJ2-5; D is tentatively TRBD1 or TRBD2 (5 bases each). Trimming took 2 bases from V and 1 from J, leaving 27 bases between them. Looked up from germline, CDR1 is SGHRS and CDR2 is YFSETQ. The CDR3 runs to 20 residues. CDR3 sequence (DNA): TGCGCCAGCAGCTTACCCGGTGGGGGTGGCTCTTTTGGTCCCCAAGAGACCCAGTACTTC. This gives the protein CASSLPGGGGSFGPQETQYF.

This clonotype was detected a few times. The chain carries TRBV7-9 and TRBJ1-1; 7 nucleotides agree with TRBD1. CDR1 and CDR2 from the germline V gene are SEHNR and FQNEAQ (reference sequence). J gave up 4 bases and V 4 bases, and 6 bases lay outside the gene matches. The CDR3 contains 14 residues. CDR3 nucleotides: TGTGCCAGCAGCTCCCGGACAGGACGCACTGAAGCTTTCTTT. Residues: CASSSRTGRTEAFF. Full variable domain (rest looked up from reference TRBV7-9 and TRBJ1-1): DTGVSQNPRHKITKRGQNVTFRCDPISEHNRLYWYRQTLGQGPEFLTYFQNEAQLEKSRLLSDRFSAERPKGSFSTLEIQRTEQGDSAMYLCASSSRTGRTEAFFGQGTRLTVV.

J is TRBJ2-7 and V is TRBV25-1, with 8 bases aligning to TRBD1. This CDR3 region has 14 residues. CDR1 is MGHDK, CDR2 SYGVNS, per germline. The V gene end was trimmed by 4 bases and the J gene end by 6 bases; junction bases not matched to a gene: 8. The CDR3 sequence: CASSAPGTGGEQYF. In DNA form, the CDR3 reads TGTGCCAGCAGTGCACCCGGGACAGGAGGCGAGCAGTACTTC.

To note about this clonotype: One junction end does not reproduce the germline sequence, and a read error may be involved. This chain uses TRBV4-3 with TRBJ1-2, with D possibly matching TRBD1 (5 bases). The CDR3 spans 14 residues. CDR1 and CDR2 from the germline V gene are LGHNA and YSLEER. CDR3 coding DNA: TGCGCCAGCAGACAAGAGACAGAGGCAGGGGGCTACACCTTC. It is translated as CASRQETEAGGYTF.

In this sample, this clonotype turned up a few times. The J gene is TRBJ2-7, the V gene TRBV6-5; D gene ambiguous. V was shortened by 2 bases and J by 7 bases, with 12 bases between the two germline ends. This CDR3 comprises 13 residues. Germline V gene data show CDR1 as MNHEY and CDR2 as SVGAGI. The CDR3 bases are TGTGCCAGCAGTTACACCCGGCAGGTTGAGCAGTACTTC. Translation gives CASSYTRQVEQYF.

The genes are TRBV7-2 and TRBJ2-2; D ambiguous. V lost 4 bases and J 0 bases, leaving 6 bases between the germline ends. Per the germline V gene, CDR1 is SGHTA and CDR2 is FQGNSA. The CDR3 is made up of 14 amino acids. Written as DNA, the CDR3 is TGTGCCAGCAGCTACCGCCCGAACACCGGGGAGCTGTTTTTT. It translates to CASSYRPNTGELFF.

This clonotype has at least ten counts. The chain joins TRBV7-6 to TRBJ2-1; 13 bases agree with TRBD2. This CDR3 is built from 15 residues. Per germline, CDR1 SGHVS and CDR2 FNYEAQ. V gave up 3 bases and J gave up 9 bases; unmatched junction bases: 5. Here the CDR3 reads CASSLGLAGSIEQFF. The CDR3 nucleotides read TGTGCCAGCAGCTTGGGACTAGCGGGAAGCATTGAGCAGTTCTTC.

The V gene is TRBV29-1, the J gene TRBJ2-1; tentative D call: TRBD2 (5 bases). With 4 bases removed from V and 3 bases from J, the gap between germline ends came to 7 bases. The CDR3 loop spans 12 amino acids. From germline, CDR1 is SQVTM and CDR2 ANQGSEA. In nucleotides, the CDR3 is TGCAGCGTTGGACTAATCTACAATGAGCAGTTCTTC. It codes for CSVGLIYNEQFF.

There are many counts of this clonotype. The chain links TRBV20-1 to TRBJ1-2; 7 nucleotides line up with TRBD1. Germline V lookup: CDR1 DFQATT, CDR2 SNEGSKA (reference sequence). CDR3 length: 13 amino acids. The ends lost 3 bases at V and 2 bases at J; junction bases unmatched: 3. The CDR3: CSARTGPNYGYTF. The CDR3 DNA sequence: TGCAGTGCTAGGACAGGGCCAAACTATGGCTACACCTTC.